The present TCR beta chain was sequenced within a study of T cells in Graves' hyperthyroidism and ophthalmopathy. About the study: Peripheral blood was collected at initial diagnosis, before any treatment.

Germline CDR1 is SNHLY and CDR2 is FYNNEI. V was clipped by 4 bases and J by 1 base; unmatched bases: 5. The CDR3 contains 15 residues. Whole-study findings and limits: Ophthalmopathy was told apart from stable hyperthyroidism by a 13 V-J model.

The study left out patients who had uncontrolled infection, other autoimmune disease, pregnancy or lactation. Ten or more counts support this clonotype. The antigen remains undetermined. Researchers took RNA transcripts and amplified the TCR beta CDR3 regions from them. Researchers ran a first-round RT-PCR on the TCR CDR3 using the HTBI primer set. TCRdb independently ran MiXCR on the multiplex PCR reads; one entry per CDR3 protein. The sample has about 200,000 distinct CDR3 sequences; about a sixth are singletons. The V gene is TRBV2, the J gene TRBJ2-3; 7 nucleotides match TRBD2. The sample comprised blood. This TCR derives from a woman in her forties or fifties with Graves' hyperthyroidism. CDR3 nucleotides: TGTGCCAGCAGTGCGTGGGGGAGGGGCACAGATACGCAGTATTTT. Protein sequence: CASSAWGRGTDTQYF.